Following are 16 T cell receptor beta chains from one sample sequenced in a study of T cell changes during pregnancy in multiple sclerosis. Measured with immunoSEQ multiplex PCR; TCRdb has only the in-frame clones, and not every one. Of tens of thousands of clones in the sample, just under 95% are singletons; the top ten hold around 3.5%. The sequenced sample was peripheral blood, obtained after pregnancy. The receptor set was obtained from a female donor in good health, enrolled as a control in a pregnancy study.

The chain uses TRBV5-1 and TRBJ2-5; D might be TRBD1 (6 bases). CDR3 length equals 14 residues. V was trimmed by 4 bases and J by 4 bases, leaving 14 bases between them. Germline lookup yields CDR1 SGHRS and CDR2 YFSETQ. The DNA for the CDR3 is TGCGCCAGCAGCAAAAAAGACAGGACAGAGACCCAGTACTTC. Residues: CASSKKDRTETQYF.

This clone is a singleton in its sample. The rearrangement uses TRBV5-3 and TRBJ2-1; possibly TRBD2 for D (6 bases). TRBV5-3 is known as an ORF, though its function is uncertain. The CDR3 extends over 11 amino acids. Trimming left V 9 bases short and J 9 bases short, with 13 bases between. As DNA, the CDR3 is TGTGCCACAAGTAGGACTACTGAGCAGTTCTTC. Amino acid sequence: CATSRTTEQFF.

CDR3 coding DNA: TGTGCCATCAGCGAGGGCGGGGTTACTGGGGCCAACGTCCTGACTTTC. It yields the protein CAISEGGVTGANVLTF. The V gene is TRBV10-3, the J gene TRBJ2-6, with D perhaps TRBD2 (6 bases). CDR3 length equals 16 residues. From germline, CDR1 is ENHRY and CDR2 SYGVKD. Trimming shortened V by 6 bases and J by 2 bases, and 14 bases separated the two germline ends.

The genes are TRBV7-2 and TRBJ1-2; no firm D call. Germline loops: CDR1 SGHTA, CDR2 FQGNSA. The CDR3 runs 14 residues. The V end was cut by 1 base, the J end by 4 bases, with 10 bases between. The CDR3 is CASSLEVGGYGYTF. CDR3 in DNA: TGTGCCAGCAGCTTAGAGGTGGGAGGCTATGGCTACACCTTC.

The chain employs TRBV5-6 and TRBJ1-2, with TRBD1 as a possible D gene (5 bases). This CDR3 has 15 residues. V was cut by 3 bases and J by 1 base, with 13 bases left in between. The germline CDR1 and CDR2 sequences are SGHDT and YYEEEE. DNA of the CDR3: TGTGCCAGCAGCTCAGGGCAGTGGGGTAACTATGGCTACACCTTC. As protein: CASSSGQWGNYGYTF.

This chain joins TRBV27 and TRBJ1-2; TRBD1 aligns across 8 bases. J gave up 8 bases and V 3 bases, and 5 bases lay outside the gene matches. This CDR3 spans 13 amino acids. Per the germline V gene, CDR1 is MNHEY and CDR2 is SMNVEV (reference sequence). CDR3 coding DNA: TGTGCCAGCAGTTTTGGGACAGGTGTCGGCTACACCTTC. Residues: CASSFGTGVGYTF.

The genes are TRBV7-2 and TRBJ2-7; D is undetermined. CDR1 is SGHTA and CDR2 is FQGNSA in the germline V gene. The CDR3 runs to 14 residues. Trimming removed 3 bases at V and 6 bases at J, with 15 bases between. This CDR3 is CASSLVVGSSEQYF. The CDR3 bases are TGTGCCAGCAGCTTGGTTGTGGGTAGCTCCGAGCAGTACTTC.

The chain joins TRBV15 to TRBJ2-1; D ambiguous. Trimming took off 0 bases at V and 6 bases at J, with 9 bases between the two ends. The CDR3 is 14 amino acids. Germline V gives CDR1 LNHNV, CDR2 YYDKDF (reference sequence). CDR3 coding DNA: TGTGCCACCAGCAGAGATCGGTGGGCCAATGAGCAGTTCTTC. Translation: CATSRDRWANEQFF.

The gene calls are TRBV28 and TRBJ2-6, with D tentatively TRBD2 (5 bases). Germline V CDR1 and CDR2: MDHEN, SYDVKM. Trimming took 3 bases from V and 0 from J, leaving 6 bases between them. This CDR3 is built from 15 residues. The CDR3 DNA reads TGTGCCAGCAGTTTTCGGGGCTCTGGGGCCAACGTCCTGACTTTC. Translation gives CASSFRGSGANVLTF.

This clone was seen only once. The V and J genes are TRBV10-2 and TRBJ1-1; possible D gene TRBD1, 5 bases. The CDR3 covers 16 residues. Germline V gene data show CDR1 as WSHSY and CDR2 as SAAADI. With 0 bases removed from V and 2 bases from J, the gap between germline ends came to 13 bases. The CDR3 spells CASSESVGEVNTEAFF. Here the CDR3 DNA reads TGCGCCAGCAGTGAGTCAGTAGGGGAGGTAAACACTGAAGCTTTCTTT.

This CDR3 is CASSPNPPTGATNEKLFF. In nucleotides, the CDR3 is TGCGCCAGCAGCCCCAACCCACCTACAGGGGCAACTAATGAAAAACTGTTTTTT. The J gene is TRBJ1-4, the V gene TRBV4-1, with TRBD1 matching 7 bases. The germline gives CDR1 MGHRA, CDR2 YSYEKL. The CDR3 extends over 18 amino acids. Trimming took 4 bases from V and 0 from J; bases not matched to a gene: 11.

Written as DNA, the CDR3 is TGTGCCAGCAAGGACAGGGGGTGGTCCGAGCAGTACTTC. This codes for CASKDRGWSEQYF. The gene calls are TRBV28 and TRBJ2-7; the match to TRBD1 covers 10 bases. J lost 6 bases, V lost 7 bases, and 6 bases had no gene match. This CDR3 contains 13 residues. Germline CDR1 and CDR2: MDHEN and SYDVKM.

The V call is TRBV27, the J call TRBJ2-7, with a possible D match to TRBD1 (5 bases). Germline V CDR1 and CDR2: MNHEY, SMNVEV (reference sequence). V was clipped by 3 bases and J by 4 bases, with 13 bases between them. The CDR3 is 14 amino acids. CDR3 in amino acids: CASSLPRDRYEQYF. The CDR3 region has the DNA TGTGCCAGCAGTTTGCCGCGCGACAGATACGAGCAGTACTTC.

The V call is TRBV5-1, the J call TRBJ2-1; 9 bases fit TRBD2. The CDR3 extends over 14 amino acids. With 0 bases clipped from V and 7 bases from J, the junction kept 2 bases outside the gene matches. CDR1 and CDR2 (germline): SGHRS, YFSETQ. CDR3 bases: TGCGCCAGCAGCTTGGGGGGACTAGCAAATGAGCAGTTCTTC. Translating it yields CASSLGGLANEQFF.

V is TRBV5-6 and J is TRBJ2-3, with a weak D call TRBD2 (6 bases). Trimming took 1 base from V and 1 from J, leaving 10 bases between them. The germline V gene has CDR1 SGHDT and CDR2 YYEEEE. The CDR3 is 15 amino acids. The CDR3 protein is CASSLSAGRTDTQYF. CDR3 nucleotide sequence: TGTGCCAGCAGCTTGTCCGCGGGACGCACAGATACGCAGTATTTT. Full variable domain (rest looked up from reference TRBV5-6 and TRBJ2-3): DAGVTQSPTHLIKTRGQQVTLRCSPKSGHDTVSWYQQALGQGPQFIFQYYEEEERQRGNFPDRFSGHQFPNYSSELNVNALLLGDSALYLCASSLSAGRTDTQYFGPGTRLTVL.

The V call is TRBV5-4, the J call TRBJ2-3; TRBD2 is a possible D gene (6 bases). The CDR3 extends over 14 amino acids. Germline CDR1 and CDR2: SGHNT and YYREEE (reference sequence). The V end was cut by 1 base, the J end by 1 base, with 7 bases between. CDR3 nucleotides: TGTGCCAGCAGCTTGTGGGAGGGCACAGATACGCAGTATTTT. Translating it yields CASSLWEGTDTQYF. The variable domain in full, with the rest retrieved from reference TRBV5-4 and TRBJ2-3, is ETGVTQSPTHLIKTRGQQVTLRCSSQSGHNTVSWYQQALGQGPQFIFQYYREEENGRGNFPPRFSGLQFPNYSSELNVNALELDDSALYLCASSLWEGTDTQYFGPGTRLTVL.